A single sample is the source of the 6 T cell receptor delta chains below, sequenced in a study of DNA immune sequencing with unique molecular identifiers. A 32-plex genomic DNA assay used primers for all 8 TRDV and 4 TRDJ genes. Adapter PCR followed around 3 barcoding PCR cycles that attached a 12-nucleotide UMI. TCRdb reanalyzed the multiplex PCR reads using CATT. The table shows 300 to 450 delta-chain clones, with approximately 39% occurring only once. Input material: buffy coat blood. The origin of the receptors is a human donor in good health.

This clone came up once. A far bigger clonotype differs at one base, so this is likely a read error. The sample holds other DNA sequences that translate to the same CDR3. V usage is TRDV1 and J usage is TRDJ4; D might be TRDD3 (7 bases). This CDR3 comprises 21 residues. Germline CDR1 reads TSWWSYY; CDR2 reads QGS. The CDR3, as DNA: TGTGCTCTTGGGGAGGCGAGGCGTTCTTTCCTAAAGTACTGGGGAGGCAGACCCCTGATCTTC. Translated: CALGEARRSFLKYWGGRPLIF.

This clone was seen only once. A far bigger clonotype differs at one base, so this is likely a read error. V is TRDV1 and J is TRDJ1, with a weak D call TRDD3 (6 bases). Germline V lookup: CDR1 TSWWSYY, CDR2 QGS. The CDR3 extends over 21 amino acids. Trimming took off 1 base at V and 1 base at J, with 28 bases between the two ends. CDR3 in amino acids: CALGEPSRNEGYVWPTDKLIF. The CDR3 DNA is TGTGCTCTTGGGGAACCCTCTCGGAATGAGGGATATGTTTGGCCCACCGATAAACTCATCTTT.

About this clone: With a much larger clone just one base away, this may be a read error. V is TRDV2 and J is TRDJ1; possibly TRDD3 for D (6 bases). The CDR3 runs 16 residues. V was shortened by 0 bases and J by 0 bases, with 13 bases between the two germline ends. Germline V CDR1 and CDR2: GEAIGNYY, EKD. The CDR3 DNA sequence: TGTGCCTGTGACACCGTGGGGGTCATATACACCGATAAACTCATCTTT. Amino acids: CACDTVGVIYTDKLIF.

This clone occurred a few times. A much more abundant neighbour one base away suggests this may be a read error. Other DNA sequences within the sample encode an identical CDR3. The chain carries TRAV29/DV5 and TRDJ1, with D perhaps TRDD3 (6 bases). The CDR3 spans 16 residues. The germline CDR1 and CDR2 sequences are NSMFDY and ISSIKDK. The CDR3 is CSVLWGGGGTTDKLIF. As DNA, the CDR3 is TGCAGTGTACTCTGGGGAGGTGGGGGGACCACTGATAAACTCATCTTT. Full variable domain (outside the CDR3, taken from reference TRAV29/DV5 and TRDJ1): DQQVKQNSPSLSVQEGRISILNCDYTNSMFDYFLWYKKYPAEGPTFLISISSIKDKNEDGRFTVFLNKSAKHLSLHIVPSQPGDSAVYFCSVLWGGGGTTDKLIFGKGTRVTVEP.

Details on this clone: The protein recorded in TCRdb matches a much larger clone and deviates from this DNA's translation at residue 21, suggesting a read error; the protein here is obtained by translating the DNA. The rearrangement links TRDV1 to TRDJ1; the match to TRDD3 covers 13 bases. The CDR3 runs 26 residues. Germline V gene sequence: CDR1 TSWWSYY, CDR2 QGS. With V trimmed by 2 bases and J by 3 bases, 33 bases remained unmatched. In DNA, the CDR3 is TGTGCTCTTGGGGAATCGGCCCCCTACCACCCCCCTCACTGGGGGATACGCGGCATACCTCCCGATAAACTCATCTTT. Protein: CALGESAPYHPPHWGIRGIPPDKLIF.

By share of the sample, this clone is medium-sized (0.01 to 0.1%). The chain joins TRDV2 to TRDJ1; a possible D gene is TRDD3 (5 bases). Looked up from germline, CDR1 is GEAIGNYY and CDR2 is EKD. Trimming cost V 0 bases and J 1 base, with 11 bases left between them. The CDR3 covers 15 residues. Here the CDR3 DNA reads TGTGCCTGTGACACCGTCGGGGGTCCCACCGATAAACTCATCTTT. It codes for CACDTVGGPTDKLIF.